This TCR beta chain was sequenced for a study of blood T cell repertoires in COVID-19 (dated by TCRdb to between 2020 and 2021). The study in broad terms: Samples covering the acute and convalescent phases of COVID-19 were provided by collaborators in the United States, Italy and Spain. The prospective study material was composed of cDNA or gDNA derived from T cells, B-cell-depleted T cells, or PBMCs. Subjects who had been exposed to COVID-19, were actively infected with it, or had recovered from it provided the deeply sampled blood TCRbeta repertoires that made up the dataset. A freely available public database, intended as a resource for researchers studying the immune response to SARS-CoV-2, is where the repertoires were released. The samples were drawn from the first 160 participants of the ongoing ImmuneRACE study and from roughly 1,300 subjects provided by 6 global collaborators. The sample metadata nearly always contained a de-identified subject ID, COVID-19 status, age in years and sex. Where HLA class I and class II types were available, the types were taken from metadata supplied by the sample provider, not from assay-based typing. Overall study outcomes, separate from this receptor: Clinical and demographic metadata were provided uncurated, with the amount varying by source and participant.

V was cut back by 0 bases and J by 0 bases, leaving a gap of 9 bases between them. Per the germline V gene, MGHRA is the CDR1 and YSYEKL is the CDR2. From its cysteine to its phenylalanine, the CDR3 spans 15 amino acids. The retained sequence is limited to the CDR3, 45 bases, with the frame set at the first base. Whole blood was collected in K2EDTA tubes by collaborating institutions according to the institutions' own protocols. Collaborator samples were shipped for TCRbeta analysis as frozen whole blood, isolated PBMCs, or DNA extracted from either sample type. Notes on this clone: The antigen it recognizes is unknown. The sample holds no much larger clone one base away, and base qualities are not on file.

The immunoSEQ Assay, a bias-controlled multiplex PCR, was used to amplify TCRbeta CDR3 regions from genomic DNA. The study's own analysis went as follows. Within the assay, amplification of reference gene primers was used to estimate how many nucleated cells each sample contained. To quantify the absolute abundance of each unique TCRbeta CDR3 rearrangement, sequence reads were collapsed and filtered. For each sample, productive Simpson clonality was calculated as the square root of Simpson's diversity index over productive rearrangements. TCRdb took over this immuneACCESS table, retaining in-frame rearrangements with V and J assigned. Such tables are incomplete; in checked studies, under half of the missing clones stem from an unresolved V gene, and the remainder is unexplained. D and trimming were read from the DNA, whereas the V and J calls and clone size are those reported in that table. A total of fewer than 130,000 clones appear in this sample, more than 65% of them only once. In total, the top ten clones hold roughly 3.8% of the sample.

The specimen was peripheral blood. The V and J genes are TRBV4-1 and TRBJ2-7, with TRBD2 as a weak D call on 5 bases. The clonotype originates from a woman of 80 years or more with acute or convalescent COVID-19. Read as DNA, the sequence is TGCGCCAGCAGCCAAGATAACGGGGACTCCTACGAGCAGTACTTC. Translation gives CASSQDNGDSYEQYF.